This T cell receptor beta chain derives from a study of blood T cells in healthy people across ages. Then a second PCR, running roughly 7 to 11 cycles, was carried out with a sample-barcoded 5' primer and a J-beta primer mix. TCRdb reprocessed the 5' RACE reads via MiXCR and lists one record per CDR3 protein. The sample shows fewer than 900,000 distinct CDR3 sequences, around half of them seen only once. Regarding the study as a whole: Percentage of naive T cells showed a strong correlation with TCR beta diversity. Roughly linear age-related decline in beta diversity appeared, significant by age about 40.

There are 15 residues in the CDR3. Trimming stripped 2 bases from V and 2 bases from J, with 13 bases between. Germline-derived CDR1 and CDR2 are SGHKS and YYEKEE (reference sequence). For this clonotype: No antigen is known for it.

The chain employs TRBV5-5 and TRBJ2-5; maybe TRBD2 (5 bases). The sample comprised blood. This receptor was identified in a woman aged 55-70 years in good health. For the CDR3, the DNA is TGTGCCAGCAGCTTAGTACAGCGGAGACAAGAGACCCAGTACTTC. It codes for CASSLVQRRQETQYF.